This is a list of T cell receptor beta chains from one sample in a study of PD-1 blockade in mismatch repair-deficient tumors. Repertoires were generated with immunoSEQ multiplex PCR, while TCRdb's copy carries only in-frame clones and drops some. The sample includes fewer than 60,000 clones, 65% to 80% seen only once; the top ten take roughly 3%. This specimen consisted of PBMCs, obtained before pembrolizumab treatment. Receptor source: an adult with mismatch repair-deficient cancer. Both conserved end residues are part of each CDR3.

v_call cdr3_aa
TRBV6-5 CASSYKREVVYNEQFF
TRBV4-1 CASSLSAAGPTDTQYF
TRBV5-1 CASSLALGRSRETQYF
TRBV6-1 CASSGWTGESRNTIYF
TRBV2 CASSDEVSYEQYF
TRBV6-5 CASSYAAGTYEQYF
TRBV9 CASSVAEAIYF
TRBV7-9 CASSPYGRIGTGELFF
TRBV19 CASSSDFYGYTF
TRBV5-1 CASSLGWGVDTEAFF
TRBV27 CASSSPTGGFTDTQYF
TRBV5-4 CASKTGDTIQGEQFF
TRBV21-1 CASSKSPFAGSFTGELFF
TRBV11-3 CASSPPGVGNQPQHF
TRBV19 CASSVRTNNEQFF
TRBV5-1 CASSLTGSGIQETQYF
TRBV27 CASRSGRVNEQFF
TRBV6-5 CASSSTNYGYTF
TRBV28 CASSYNQPQHF
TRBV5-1 CVSSLISGSITDTQYF
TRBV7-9 CASSAGPPKRYGYTF
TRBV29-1 CSVYRGNTEAFF
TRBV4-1 CASRLAALAYNEQFF
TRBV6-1 CASRRDRVWPDTQYF
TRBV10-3 CATQGQEQYF
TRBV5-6 CASSFSGLEADTQYF
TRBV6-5 CASTGGYGYTF
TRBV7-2 CASSLLLARYVDEQFF
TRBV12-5 CASGLQTSTDTQYF
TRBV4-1 CASSQKTVTNYGYTF
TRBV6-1 CASRLAQANTGELFF
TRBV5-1 CASSLGGQANYEQYF
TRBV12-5 CASGFGTGKGGIYNEQFF